This T cell receptor beta chain derives from a study of cytomegalovirus exposure and HLA in healthy donors. The germline V gene encodes CDR1 SGHRS and CDR2 YFSETQ. Trimming took 4 bases from V and 1 from J, leaving 11 bases between them. CDR3 length equals 14 residues. PCR was performed using 60 Vbeta and 13 Jbeta primers. Sequencing was performed with immunoSEQ multiplex PCR; in TCRdb, only in-frame clones are kept and a portion is missing. The sample records 35,000 to 40,000 clones, roughly 67% being singletons. A few counts support this clone. V usage is TRBV5-1 and J usage is TRBJ1-1; D is possibly TRBD1 (6 bases). The receptor was isolated from a man in his forties or fifties in good health and CMV-seropositive. The material sequenced was PBMCs. Here the CDR3 reads CASSPDRANTEAFF. Written as DNA, the CDR3 is TGCGCCAGCAGCCCGGACAGAGCGAACACTGAAGCTTTCTTT.